This T cell receptor (beta chain) was identified in a study of CD8 T cells in ankylosing spondylitis. MiXCR was run by TCRdb on the 5' RACE reads, yielding one entry per CDR3 protein. This sample has about 220,000 distinct CDR3 sequences, with around 20% found just once. V lost 0 bases, J lost 10 bases, and 5 bases stayed unmatched. The CDR3 is made up of 14 amino acids. The V gene's germline CDR1 is MNHEY and CDR2 SMNVEV (reference sequence). About this clonotype itself: Its antigen is undetermined.

The study, taken as a whole, reports: Disease-linked clones were reportedly significantly enriched in matched ankylosing spondylitis synovial fluid. Typical of ankylosing spondylitis blood, it appeared, was a TCR beta motif of about eight highly homologous variants.

This receptor was identified in a male donor with ankylosing spondylitis. What was sequenced was blood, either unsorted or a sorted T cell fraction (not recorded which). The chain employs TRBV27 and TRBJ2-1, with 8 positions matching TRBD2. CDR3: CASSLSPPGGEQFF. The CDR3 nucleotides are TGTGCCAGCAGTTTATCTCCCCCGGGAGGGGAGCAGTTCTTC.